These 17 T cell receptor beta chains were sequenced from one sample in a study of metastatic and nonmetastatic thyroid tumors. Thyroid surgery was performed in patients who had received no treatment beforehand. TCRdb called clones again from the PCR reads with MiXCR. The table has about 24,000 clones, around 20% seen once. Sequenced: blood. The source is a female donor with papillary thyroid cancer or a benign thyroid nodule (not recorded which). Some clones in this sample may be carry-over from other donors' samples.

This clone has ten or more counts. The chain links TRBV13 to TRBJ2-7; the match to TRBD1 covers 10 bases. Germline V lookup: CDR1 PRHDT, CDR2 FYEKMQ (reference sequence). CDR3 size: 16 residues. After removal of 0 bases from V and 2 bases from J, the junction contained 4 bases not matched to a gene. The CDR3 nucleotides are TGTGCCAGCAGCTTAGGTGGCGGGACAGGGGCCTACGAGCAGTACTTC. As protein: CASSLGGGTGAYEQYF.

Comments on this clone: Sequence at one end of the junction differs from germline and may be a read error. The chain couples TRBV20-1 to TRBJ1-6; maybe TRBD1 (6 bases). CDR1 DFQATT and CDR2 SNEGSKA come from the germline V gene (reference sequence). The CDR3 is made up of 13 amino acids. The CDR3 coding sequence is TGCAGTGCCTGTCAAGTGCTCGGGACACCACTCCACTTT. It encodes CSACQVLGTPLHF.

This clone was recorded many times. The chain links TRBV7-2 to TRBJ2-1; no clear D gene. The germline gives CDR1 SGHTA, CDR2 FQGNSA. Trimming left V 0 bases short and J 2 bases short, with 5 bases between. The CDR3 covers 14 residues. CDR3 sequence: CASSLAGPYNEQFF. The CDR3 coding sequence is TGTGCCAGCAGCTTAGCGGGCCCCTACAATGAGCAGTTCTTC. The variable domain in full, with the rest retrieved from reference TRBV7-2 and TRBJ2-1, is GAGVSQSPSNKVTEKGKDVELRCDPISGHTALYWYRQSLGQGLEFLIYFQGNSAPDKSGLPSDRFSAERTGGSVSTLTIQRTQQEDSAVYLCASSLAGPYNEQFFGPGTRLTVL.

Ten or more counts support this clone. This chain connects TRBV4-1 to TRBJ2-3; D is uncertain. The CDR3 is 16 amino acids. Germline V gene lookup returns CDR1 MGHRA and CDR2 YSYEKL. V was clipped by 1 base and J by 0 bases, with 11 bases between them. CDR3 amino acids: CASSQVGGSSTDTQYF. CDR3 bases: TGCGCCAGCAGCCAAGTAGGTGGATCTAGCACAGATACGCAGTATTTT.

As for this clone: An end of the junction differs from the germline gene, which may be a read error. V is TRBV20-1 and J is TRBJ1-6, with a weak D call TRBD1 (6 bases). This CDR3 has 13 residues. The germline V gene has CDR1 DFQATT and CDR2 SNEGSKA (reference sequence). CDR3 in DNA: TGCAGTGCTAGAGATCCCCTCAGGGACACCCTCCGATTT. Translating gives CSARDPLRDTLRF.

This clone was seen ten or more times. The V gene is TRBV3-1, the J gene TRBJ2-5, with TRBD2 matching over 13 bases. The germline CDR1 and CDR2 sequences are LGHDT and YNNKEL (reference sequence). CDR3 size: 15 residues. The V gene end was trimmed by 1 base and the J gene end by 4 bases; junction bases not matched to a gene: 0. The CDR3 sequence is CASSQGLAGGETQYF. The CDR3, as DNA: TGTGCCAGCAGCCAAGGACTAGCGGGAGGAGAGACCCAGTACTTC.

Within the sample, this clone is medium-sized. The chain joins TRBV6-4 to TRBJ1-3, with 9 positions matching TRBD1. The CDR3 is 17 amino acids. Germline CDR1 MRHNA, CDR2 SNTAGT. V lost 7 bases and J lost 0; bases outside the gene matches: 10. CDR3 in amino acids: CASNSQGAGDSGNTIYF. The CDR3 region has the DNA TGTGCCAGCAACTCACAGGGGGCGGGGGACTCTGGAAACACCATATATTTT.

This clone was counted many times. Possible read error: a much larger clone is one base away. In the same sample, other DNA sequences code for this CDR3. The rearrangement links TRBV7-6 to TRBJ1-3; weak D call: TRBD1 (6 bases). The CDR3 extends over 15 amino acids. Germline V gives CDR1 SGHVS, CDR2 FNYEAQ. CDR3 nucleotide sequence: TGTGCCAGCAGCAGAGACGTCGGGACACGAAACACCATATATTTC. Its protein is CASSRDVGTRNTIYF.

This clone showed up many times. The gene calls are TRBV5-1 and TRBJ2-7; the match to TRBD2 covers 8 bases. Germline V gene sequence: CDR1 SGHRS, CDR2 YFSETQ. V shed 2 bases, J shed 6 bases, and the junction held 7 bases outside the gene matches. The CDR3 has 14 amino acids. CDR3 loop: CASSFGSGNSEQYF. Written as DNA, the CDR3 is TGCGCCAGCAGCTTTGGTAGCGGGAACTCCGAGCAGTACTTC.

This clone has just a few counts. The rearrangement links TRBV25-1 to TRBJ1-1; TRBD1 matches at 9 bases. Germline V lookup: CDR1 MGHDK, CDR2 SYGVNS. J was trimmed by 2 bases and V by 4 bases; bases with no gene match: 5. The CDR3 length is 15 residues. The CDR3: CASSVRDRVNTEAFF. CDR3 DNA sequence: TGTGCCAGCAGTGTCCGGGACAGGGTTAACACTGAAGCTTTCTTT.

This chain connects TRBV6-5 to TRBJ1-1; D unclear. The CDR3 extends over 13 amino acids. Deletions cut 10 bases from V and 3 bases from J, with 15 bases between. Germline CDR1 reads MNHEY; CDR2 reads SVGAGI. The CDR3 spells CATSYSKDTEAFF. CDR3 DNA: TGTGCCACTAGTTACTCGAAGGACACTGAAGCTTTCTTT.

The chain has TRBV27 and TRBJ2-2; D is uncertain. The CDR3 sequence is 15 residues long. The V gene's germline CDR1 is MNHEY and CDR2 SMNVEV (reference sequence). Trimming left V 9 bases short and J 9 bases short, with 23 bases between. In DNA form, the CDR3 reads TGTGCCAGGGTCAGTGGGGTACCCGAACGAAGGGAGCTGTTTTTT. It yields the protein CARVSGVPERRELFF.

This clone was picked up a small number of times. This chain links TRBV27 with TRBJ2-1; 8 positions match TRBD2. Per germline, CDR1 MNHEY and CDR2 SMNVEV (reference sequence). V trimming: 7 bases; J trimming: 13 bases; junction bases outside the gene matches: 12. The CDR3 covers 13 residues. For the CDR3, the DNA is TGTGCCAGCATTCCCCAGACGACTAGCGACCAGTTCTTC. Its translation: CASIPQTTSDQFF.

This clone was detected ten times or more. V is TRBV3-1 and J is TRBJ2-4; D gene ambiguous. Germline CDR1 LGHDT, CDR2 YNNKEL (reference sequence). V was trimmed by 5 bases and J by 7 bases, leaving 18 bases between them. This CDR3 has 15 residues. CDR3 amino acids: CASSASDGPANIQYF. The CDR3 nucleotides read TGTGCCAGCAGCGCCTCCGACGGCCCGGCGAACATTCAGTACTTC.

This clone was found many times. This chain joins TRBV18 and TRBJ1-2; no reliable D call. This CDR3 has 14 amino acids. The germline V and J ends were trimmed by 3 bases and 8 bases, with 16 bases remaining between them. Germline V gene sequence: CDR1 KGHSH, CDR2 LQKENI. CDR3 residues: CASSPDIPLMGYTF. The CDR3 DNA sequence: TGTGCCAGCTCACCCGACATCCCTCTTATGGGCTACACCTTC. The entire variable domain, with the rest obtained from reference TRBV18 and TRBJ1-2, is as follows: NAGVMQNPRHLVRRRGQEARLRCSPMKGHSHVYWYRQLPEEGLKFMVYLQKENIIDESGMPKERFSAEFPKEGPSILRIQQVVRGDSAAYFCASSPDIPLMGYTFGSGTRLTVV.

In this sample, this clone turned up a few times. The chain is built from TRBV7-9 and TRBJ1-2; D is uncertain. Trimming took 5 bases from V and 8 from J, leaving 9 bases between them. The CDR3 has 11 amino acids. Germline CDR1 is SEHNR and CDR2 is FQNEAQ (reference sequence). The chain's CDR3 is CASSLLAGYTF. The CDR3 DNA follows: TGTGCCAGCAGCCTCTTAGCCGGCTACACCTTC. Drawing the rest from reference TRBV7-9 and TRBJ1-2, the complete variable domain is DTGVSQNPRHKITKRGQNVTFRCDPISEHNRLYWYRQTLGQGPEFLTYFQNEAQLEKSRLLSDRFSAERPKGSFSTLEIQRTEQGDSAMYLCASSLLAGYTFGSGTRLTVV.

This clone was counted many times. The chain employs TRBV11-2 and TRBJ2-5; 9 bases agree with TRBD2. CDR3 length: 16 residues. With V trimmed by 1 base and J by 5 bases, 8 bases remained unmatched. Germline V CDR1 and CDR2: SGHAT, FQNNGV. CDR3 protein: CASSLVGTSIRETQYF. CDR3 bases: TGTGCCAGCAGCTTAGTTGGGACTAGCATTCGGGAGACCCAGTACTTC.